This T cell receptor (beta chain) was recovered during a study of cytomegalovirus exposure and HLA in healthy donors. Across the whole study: A later analysis reported the same platform for the roughly 120 validation repertoires and the 666 first-cohort repertoires.

Repertoires were generated with immunoSEQ multiplex PCR, while TCRdb's copy carries only in-frame clones and drops some. The sample shows some 140,000 clones, about 90% of them seen only once. V was trimmed by 8 bases and J by 4 bases, leaving 9 bases between them. This CDR3 region has 11 residues. CDR1 MDHEN and CDR2 SYDVKM come from the germline V gene. Regarding this clone: The sample has other DNA sequences that encode this CDR3 too.

Input material: PBMCs. The chain couples TRBV28 to TRBJ2-7; D gene ambiguous. This sequence originates from a woman in her 30s in good health and CMV-seropositive. CDR3 coding DNA: TGTGCCAGCTCGTTTCGTTACGAGCAGTACTTC. It is translated as CASSFRYEQYF.